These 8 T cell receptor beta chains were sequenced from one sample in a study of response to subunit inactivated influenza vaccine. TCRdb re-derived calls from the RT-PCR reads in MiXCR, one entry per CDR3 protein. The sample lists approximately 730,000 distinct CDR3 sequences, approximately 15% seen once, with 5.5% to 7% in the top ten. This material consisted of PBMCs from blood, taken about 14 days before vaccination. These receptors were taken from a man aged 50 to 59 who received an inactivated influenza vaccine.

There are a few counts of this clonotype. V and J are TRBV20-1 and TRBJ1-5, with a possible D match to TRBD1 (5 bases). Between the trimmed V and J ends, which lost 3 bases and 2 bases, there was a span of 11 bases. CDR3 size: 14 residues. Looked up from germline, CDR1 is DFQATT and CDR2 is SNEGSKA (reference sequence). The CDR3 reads CSASSGEGNQPQHF. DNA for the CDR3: TGCAGTGCTAGTTCGGGGGAAGGCAATCAGCCCCAGCATTTT.

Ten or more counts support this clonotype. The CDR3 protein is CASSFSGNTEAFF. DNA for the CDR3: TGTGCCAGCAGTTTTTCAGGGAACACTGAAGCTTTCTTT. V and J are TRBV27 and TRBJ1-1; no firm D call. CDR3 length: 13 amino acids. Germline V gene data show CDR1 as MNHEY and CDR2 as SMNVEV (reference sequence). Deletions cut 3 bases from V and 1 base from J, with 6 bases between.

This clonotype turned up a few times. The CDR3 coding sequence is TGCGCCAGCAGCCAAGATCCCCCGGGACTAGACTACGAGCAGTACTTC. Translated, it gives CASSQDPPGLDYEQYF. The chain carries TRBV4-1 and TRBJ2-7, with 8 bases identical to TRBD2. CDR3 size: 16 residues. The germline gives CDR1 MGHRA, CDR2 YSYEKL. J was trimmed by 3 bases and V by 0 bases; bases with no gene match: 7.

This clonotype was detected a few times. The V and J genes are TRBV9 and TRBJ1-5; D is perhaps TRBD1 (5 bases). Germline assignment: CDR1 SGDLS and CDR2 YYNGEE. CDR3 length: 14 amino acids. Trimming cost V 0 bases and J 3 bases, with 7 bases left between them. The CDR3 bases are TGTGCCAGCAGCGTAGAGGGGATCAATCAGCCCCAGCATTTT. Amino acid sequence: CASSVEGINQPQHF.

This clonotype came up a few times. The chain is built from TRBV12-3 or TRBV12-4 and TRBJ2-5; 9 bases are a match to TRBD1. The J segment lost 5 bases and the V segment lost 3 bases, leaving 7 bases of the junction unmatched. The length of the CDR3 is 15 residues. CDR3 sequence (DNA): TGTGCCAGCAGTTTCGGCGGGACAGGGAGGGAGACCCAGTACTTC. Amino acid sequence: CASSFGGTGRETQYF.

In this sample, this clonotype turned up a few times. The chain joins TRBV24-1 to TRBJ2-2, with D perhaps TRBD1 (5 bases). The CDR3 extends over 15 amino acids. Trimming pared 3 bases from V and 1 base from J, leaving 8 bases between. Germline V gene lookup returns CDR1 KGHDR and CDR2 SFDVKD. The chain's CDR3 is CATSDTGRNTGELFF. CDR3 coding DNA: TGTGCCACCAGTGATACAGGACGGAACACCGGGGAGCTGTTTTTT.

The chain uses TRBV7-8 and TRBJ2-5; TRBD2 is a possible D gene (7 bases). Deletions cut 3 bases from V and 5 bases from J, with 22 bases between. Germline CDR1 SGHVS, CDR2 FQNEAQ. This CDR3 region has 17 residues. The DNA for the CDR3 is TGTGCCAGCAGCTTCCGGGGGCTAGCGGCCTCTTGGGAGACCCAGTACTTC. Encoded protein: CASSFRGLAASWETQYF.

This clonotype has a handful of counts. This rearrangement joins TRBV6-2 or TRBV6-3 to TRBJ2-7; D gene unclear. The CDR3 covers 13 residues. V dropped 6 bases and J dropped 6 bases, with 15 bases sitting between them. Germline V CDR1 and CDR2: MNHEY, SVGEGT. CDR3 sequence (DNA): TGTGCCAGCAGAATAGGGAAGGGCTTCGAGCAGTACTTC. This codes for CASRIGKGFEQYF.